This record concerns one T cell receptor beta chain sequence. These data belong to a study of OX40 agonist ivuxolimab in advanced cancers. Study-wide background: Under the entry rules, prior anti-PD-1, anti-PD-L1 or anti-CTLA-4 therapy was allowed, and about 38% had some.

Method: immunoSEQ multiplex PCR; TCRdb's copy keeps in-frame clones and lacks some. The data show 65,000 to 90,000 clones, just over 85% seen once. Sequencing was performed on CD4+ or CD8+ T cells sorted from blood, taken in a trial of the OX40 agonist ivuxolimab. The receptor was isolated from an adult with an advanced solid tumor such as melanoma, head and neck, liver or kidney cancer.

CDR3 loop: CASSAAGGPGETQYF. In nucleotides, the CDR3 is TGTGCCAGCAGCGCTGCGGGGGGACCTGGGGAGACCCAGTACTTC. The gene calls are TRBV9 and TRBJ2-5; 8 nucleotides align to TRBD2. With V trimmed by 3 bases and J by 5 bases, 9 bases remained unmatched. CDR1 is SGDLS, CDR2 YYNGEE, per germline. The length of the CDR3 is 15 residues.